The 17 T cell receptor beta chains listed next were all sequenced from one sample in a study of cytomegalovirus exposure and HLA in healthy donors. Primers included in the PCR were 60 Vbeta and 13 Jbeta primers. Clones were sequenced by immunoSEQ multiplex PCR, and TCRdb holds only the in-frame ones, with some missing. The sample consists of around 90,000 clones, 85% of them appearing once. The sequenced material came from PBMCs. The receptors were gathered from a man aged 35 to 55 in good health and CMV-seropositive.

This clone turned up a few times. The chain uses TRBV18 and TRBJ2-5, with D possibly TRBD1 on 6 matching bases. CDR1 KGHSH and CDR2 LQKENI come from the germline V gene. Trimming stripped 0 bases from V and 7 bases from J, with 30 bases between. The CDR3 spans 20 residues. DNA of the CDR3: TGTGCCAGCTCACCACCACCACTGACCCCTGGACAGCTCTTAAGTCCGACCCAGTACTTC. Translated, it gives CASSPPPLTPGQLLSPTQYF.

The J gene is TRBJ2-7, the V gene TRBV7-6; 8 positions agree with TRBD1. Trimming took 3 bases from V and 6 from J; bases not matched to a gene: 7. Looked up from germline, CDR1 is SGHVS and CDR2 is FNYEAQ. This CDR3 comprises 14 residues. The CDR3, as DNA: TGTGCCAGCAGCTTTGTTCAGGGGGCTGGCGAGCAGTACTTC. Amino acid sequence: CASSFVQGAGEQYF.

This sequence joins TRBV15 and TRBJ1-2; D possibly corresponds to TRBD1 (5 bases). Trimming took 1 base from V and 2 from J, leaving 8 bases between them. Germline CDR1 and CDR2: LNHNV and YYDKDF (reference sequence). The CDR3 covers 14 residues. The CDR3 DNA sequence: TGTGCCACCAGCAGAGCTGGGGGGAACTATGGCTACACCTTC. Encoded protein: CATSRAGGNYGYTF.

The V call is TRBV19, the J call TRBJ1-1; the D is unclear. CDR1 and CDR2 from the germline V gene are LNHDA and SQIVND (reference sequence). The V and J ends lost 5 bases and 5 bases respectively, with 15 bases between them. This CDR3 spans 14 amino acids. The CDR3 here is CASSPLPAGTEAFF. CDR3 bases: TGTGCCAGTAGTCCCCTCCCCGCCGGGACTGAAGCTTTCTTT. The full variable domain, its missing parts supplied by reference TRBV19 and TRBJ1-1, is DGGITQSPKYLFRKEGQNVTLSCEQNLNHDAMYWYRQDPGQGLRLIYYSQIVNDFQKGDIAEGYSVSREKKESFPLTVTSAQKNPTAFYLCASSPLPAGTEAFFGQGTRLTVV.

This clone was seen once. The DNA of the CDR3 is TGTGCCTGGAGTGCCTTGAGCGGGGGCCTTCATAATACGCAGTATTTT. This encodes CAWSALSGGLHNTQYF. The V and J genes are TRBV30 and TRBJ2-3; 8 nucleotides agree with TRBD2. The germline V gene encodes CDR1 GTSNPN and CDR2 SVGIG (reference sequence). Trimming took 1 base from V and 7 from J; bases not matched to a gene: 13. The CDR3 is 16 residues long.

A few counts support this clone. CDR3 DNA: TGCGCCAGCAGCCATAGAGTCCGGGGGGGTAGCACAGATACGCAGTATTTT. Protein: CASSHRVRGGSTDTQYF. The gene calls are TRBV4-1 and TRBJ2-3, with TRBD2 matching over 8 bases. Germline V gene data show CDR1 as MGHRA and CDR2 as YSYEKL. CDR3 length equals 17 residues. V dropped 3 bases and J dropped 0; count of bases not matched to a gene: 8.

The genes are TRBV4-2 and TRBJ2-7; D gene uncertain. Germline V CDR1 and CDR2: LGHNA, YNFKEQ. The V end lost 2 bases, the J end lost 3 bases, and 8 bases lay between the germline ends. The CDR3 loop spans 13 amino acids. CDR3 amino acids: CASSQYSDYEQYF. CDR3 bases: TGTGCCAGCAGCCAATACTCCGACTACGAGCAGTACTTC.

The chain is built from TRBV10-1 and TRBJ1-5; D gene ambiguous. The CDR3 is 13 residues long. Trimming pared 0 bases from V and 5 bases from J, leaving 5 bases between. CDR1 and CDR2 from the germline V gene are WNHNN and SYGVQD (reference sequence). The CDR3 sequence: CASSESRDQPQHF. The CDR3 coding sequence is TGCGCCAGCAGTGAGTCGAGGGATCAGCCCCAGCATTTT.

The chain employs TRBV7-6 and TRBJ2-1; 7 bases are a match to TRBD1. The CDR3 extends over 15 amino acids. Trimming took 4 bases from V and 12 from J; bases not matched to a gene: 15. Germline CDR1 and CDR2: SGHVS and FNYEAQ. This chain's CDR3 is CASSSLRGPVSGQFF. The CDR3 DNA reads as TGTGCCAGCAGCTCCCTAAGGGGGCCAGTAAGTGGGCAGTTCTTC. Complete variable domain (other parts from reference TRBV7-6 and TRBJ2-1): GAGVSQSPRYKVTKRGQDVALRCDPISGHVSLYWYRQALGQGPEFLTYFNYEAQQDKSGLPNDRFSAERPEGSISTLTIQRTEQRDSAMYRCASSSLRGPVSGQFFGPGTRLTVL.

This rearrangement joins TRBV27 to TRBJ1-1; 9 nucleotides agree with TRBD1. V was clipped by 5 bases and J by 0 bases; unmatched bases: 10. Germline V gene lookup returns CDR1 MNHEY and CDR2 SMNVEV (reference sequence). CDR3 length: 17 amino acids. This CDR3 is CASSTGTGRGMNTEAFF. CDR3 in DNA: TGTGCCAGCAGTACCGGGACAGGGAGGGGGATGAACACTGAAGCTTTCTTT.

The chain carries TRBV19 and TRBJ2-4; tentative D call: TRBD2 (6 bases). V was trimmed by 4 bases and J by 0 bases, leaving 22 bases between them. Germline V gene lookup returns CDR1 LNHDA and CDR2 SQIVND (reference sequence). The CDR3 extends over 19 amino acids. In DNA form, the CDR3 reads TGTGCCAGTAGTAATTTCGGGCGGGACGGCCGTCTAGCCAAAAACATTCAGTACTTC. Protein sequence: CASSNFGRDGRLAKNIQYF.

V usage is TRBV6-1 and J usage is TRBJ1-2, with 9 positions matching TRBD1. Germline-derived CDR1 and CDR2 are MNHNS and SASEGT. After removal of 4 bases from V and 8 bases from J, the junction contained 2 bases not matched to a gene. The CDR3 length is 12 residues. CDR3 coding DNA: TGTGCCAGCAGTGCGGACAGGGGCGGCTACACCTTC. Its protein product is CASSADRGGYTF.

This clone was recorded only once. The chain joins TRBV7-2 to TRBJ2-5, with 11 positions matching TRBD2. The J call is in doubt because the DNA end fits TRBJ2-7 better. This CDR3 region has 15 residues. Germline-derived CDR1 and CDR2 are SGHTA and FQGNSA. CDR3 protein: CASSTRLAGPYEQYF. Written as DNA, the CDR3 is TGTGCCAGCAGCACCCGACTAGCGGGACCCTACGAGCAGTACTTC.

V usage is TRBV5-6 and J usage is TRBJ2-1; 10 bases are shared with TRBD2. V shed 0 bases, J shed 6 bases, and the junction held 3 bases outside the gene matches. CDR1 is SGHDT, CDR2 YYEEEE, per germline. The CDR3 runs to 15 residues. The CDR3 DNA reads TGTGCCAGCAGCTTGGTGACTAGCGGGCCCAATGAGCAGTTCTTC. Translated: CASSLVTSGPNEQFF.

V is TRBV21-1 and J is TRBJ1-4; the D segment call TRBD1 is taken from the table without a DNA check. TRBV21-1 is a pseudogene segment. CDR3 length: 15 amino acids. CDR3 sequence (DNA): TGTGCCAGCAGCAAACTGCACAGCTTTAATGAAAAACTGTTTTTT. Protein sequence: CASSKLHSFNEKLFF.

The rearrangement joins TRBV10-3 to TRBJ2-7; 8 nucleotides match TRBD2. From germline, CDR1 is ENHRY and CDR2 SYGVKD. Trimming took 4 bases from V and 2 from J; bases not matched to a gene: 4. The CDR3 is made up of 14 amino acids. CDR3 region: CAISGVAGTYEQYF. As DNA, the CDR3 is TGTGCCATCAGTGGGGTAGCGGGAACCTACGAGCAGTACTTC.

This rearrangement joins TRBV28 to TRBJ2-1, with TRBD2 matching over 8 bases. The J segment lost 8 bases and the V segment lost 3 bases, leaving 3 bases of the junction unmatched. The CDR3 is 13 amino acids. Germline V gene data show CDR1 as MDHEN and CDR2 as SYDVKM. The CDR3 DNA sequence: TGTGCCAGCAGTTTGACTAGCGTGGATGAGCAGTTCTTC. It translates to CASSLTSVDEQFF.